What follows are 8 T cell receptor beta chains derived from one specimen sequenced in a study of identical twins. TCRdb called the 5' RACE reads again in MiXCR, with one record for every CDR3 protein. The sample has some 660,000 distinct CDR3 sequences, around 8.6% seen once; the top ten hold roughly 0.9%. A further study also used this sample, focusing on yellow fever vaccine responses in identical twins.

The sequenced sample consisted of PBMCs. The source is a woman between 18 and 29 years old in good health.

This clonotype was counted a few times. This chain links TRBV5-1 with TRBJ2-7; 8 bases line up with TRBD2. This CDR3 region has 15 residues. Germline V gene data show CDR1 as SGHRS and CDR2 as YFSETQ. V was clipped by 7 bases and J by 1 base; unmatched bases: 10. The DNA for the CDR3 is TGCGCCAGCGCCCTGGGACTAGATCGGTCCTACGAGCAGTACTTC. It yields the protein CASALGLDRSYEQYF.

The rearrangement joins TRBV5-6 to TRBJ2-4; D remains ambiguous. Germline V gene lookup returns CDR1 SGHDT and CDR2 YYEEEE. The CDR3 runs to 15 residues. Trimming removed 2 bases from V and 0 bases from J, with 9 bases in between. As DNA, the CDR3 is TGTGCCAGCAGCTTAGATCCCCTAGCCAAAAACATTCAGTACTTC. Translating gives CASSLDPLAKNIQYF.

The V call is TRBV3-1, the J call TRBJ2-7; perhaps TRBD2 as D (5 bases). The CDR3 sequence is 11 residues long. Germline V gene sequence: CDR1 LGHDT, CDR2 YNNKEL (reference sequence). The V end lost 3 bases, the J end lost 12 bases, and 12 bases lay between the germline ends. The CDR3 loop reads CASSQVEGLYF. As DNA, the CDR3 is TGTGCCAGCAGCCAGGTTGAGGGTCTGTACTTC.

The chain is built from TRBV4-1 and TRBJ2-3; tentative D call: TRBD1 (5 bases). V lost 3 bases and J 0 bases, leaving 13 bases between the germline ends. The length of the CDR3 is 16 residues. Germline V gene lookup returns CDR1 MGHRA and CDR2 YSYEKL. CDR3 coding DNA: TGCGCCAGCAGCCATATCCAGGGTCTTAGCACAGATACGCAGTATTTT. Its protein is CASSHIQGLSTDTQYF.

This clonotype came up a few times. The chain couples TRBV9 to TRBJ2-1, with TRBD2 identical over 9 bases. The CDR3 runs 18 residues. The J segment lost 7 bases and the V segment lost 1 base, leaving 15 bases of the junction unmatched. The germline V gene has CDR1 SGDLS and CDR2 YYNGEE. CDR3 nucleotides: TGTGCCAGCAGCGTAAGGTTAGATAGTGCGGGGGGGCGTAATGAGCAGTTCTTC. Protein product: CASSVRLDSAGGRNEQFF.

The rearrangement uses TRBV20-1 and TRBJ2-2; 9 nucleotides agree with TRBD1. There are 14 residues in the CDR3. V dropped 4 bases and J dropped 8; count of bases not matched to a gene: 8. Per germline, CDR1 DFQATT and CDR2 SNEGSKA (reference sequence). The CDR3, as DNA: TGCAGTGCTACTCCGGGACAGGGTAGAGGGGAGCTGTTTTTT. Translating gives CSATPGQGRGELFF.

Ten or more counts support this clonotype. The V call is TRBV20-1, the J call TRBJ2-4; TRBD2 is a possible D gene (5 bases). CDR1 is DFQATT and CDR2 is SNEGSKA in the germline V gene (reference sequence). The CDR3 has 14 residues. V dropped 6 bases and J dropped 0 bases, with 12 bases sitting between them. The CDR3 DNA reads as TGCAGTGCCCGGAGGACTTTAGCCAAAAACATTCAGTACTTC. Its protein is CSARRTLAKNIQYF.

V gene TRBV7-2 combines with J gene TRBJ2-3; 10 bases line up with TRBD1. J was trimmed by 3 bases and V by 6 bases; bases with no gene match: 6. The CDR3 spans 15 residues. Germline CDR1 and CDR2: SGHTA and FQGNSA. DNA for the CDR3: TGTGCCAGCAGTTCGAAGGACAGGGGGACAGATACGCAGTATTTT. Amino acid sequence: CASSSKDRGTDTQYF.